This T cell receptor beta chain originates from a study of T cell responses to AZD1222 COVID-19 vaccine. Study-wide results and caveats: Repertoire sampling happened only post peak T cell response.

TCRdb's table, derived via immunoSEQ multiplex PCR, lists solely in-frame clones and lacks some. The repertoire has about 78,000 clones, about nine tenths of them found once; the top ten carry about 3.1%. This CDR3 region has 15 residues. Germline V CDR1 and CDR2: MNHEY, SMNVEV (reference sequence). With 5 bases removed from V and 1 base from J, the gap between germline ends came to 12 bases. With respect to this clone: The antigen is undetermined.

The sample consisted of peripheral blood, taken 28 days after the second AZD1222 dose. The TCR originated in an adult who received the AZD1222 COVID-19 vaccine. The chain combines TRBV27 with TRBJ1-5; D remains unclear. CDR3 amino acids: CASSPLDGSNQPQHF. CDR3 nucleotides: TGTGCCAGCAGTCCCTTGGACGGGAGCAATCAGCCCCAGCATTTT.